These 26 T cell receptor beta chains originate from one sample sequenced in a study of T cells in localized non-small cell lung cancer. Sequenced by immunoSEQ multiplex PCR; TCRdb stores in-frame clones only, minus some. The data show around 1,800 clones, 20% to 30% seen once. The specimen comprised normal lung tissue next to the tumor, sampled before any cancer treatment. These receptor sequences come from a male donor older than 55 with stage II squamous cell lung carcinoma.

The V and J genes are TRBV19 and TRBJ2-2; D gene unclear. In germline, CDR1 is LNHDA, CDR2 SQIVND (reference sequence). Trimming cost V 3 bases and J 6 bases, with 8 bases left between them. The CDR3 runs 13 residues. CDR3 coding DNA: TGTGCCAGTAGTATGGGATTGCCCGGGGAGCTGTTTTTT. Translation: CASSMGLPGELFF.

This clone was counted a few times. J is TRBJ2-3 and V is TRBV5-1, with D possibly being TRBD2 (6 bases). This CDR3 has 18 residues. In germline, CDR1 is SGHRS, CDR2 YFSETQ. Between the trimmed V and J ends, which lost 0 bases and 0 bases, there was a span of 17 bases. CDR3 DNA: TGCGCCAGCAGCTTGGGGGGTGCGGGACTGGGAAGCACAGATACGCAGTATTTT. Protein product: CASSLGGAGLGSTDTQYF.

The J gene is TRBJ2-2, the V gene TRBV6-8; D might be TRBD1 or TRBD2, each matching 5 bases. Germline V gene sequence: CDR1 MNHGY, CDR2 SAAAGT. This CDR3 region has 14 residues. Trimming removed 10 bases at V and 4 bases at J, with 16 bases between. This CDR3 reads CAISTGRGTGELFF. DNA of the CDR3: TGTGCCATCTCTACGGGAAGGGGCACCGGGGAGCTGTTTTTT.

This clone was counted a few times. This CDR3 is CASSASGPYEQYF. The CDR3 DNA sequence: TGTGCCAGCAGCGCTAGCGGACCATACGAGCAGTACTTC. The chain joins TRBV6-8 to TRBJ2-7; 7 bases are a match to TRBD2. The CDR3 totals 13 residues. J lost 4 bases, V lost 6 bases, and 6 bases had no gene match. Germline CDR1 and CDR2: MNHGY and SAAAGT.

A few counts support this clone. The V gene is TRBV11-3, the J gene TRBJ2-2; 10 bases map to TRBD2. The CDR3 sequence is 16 residues long. The J segment lost 3 bases and the V segment lost 3 bases, leaving 4 bases of the junction unmatched. Germline V gene data show CDR1 as SGHNT and CDR2 as YENEEA. CDR3 in amino acids: CASSLRTSGYTGELFF. The CDR3 coding sequence is TGTGCCAGCAGCTTGAGGACTAGCGGATACACCGGGGAGCTGTTTTTT. Supplemented by reference TRBV11-3 and TRBJ2-2, the full variable domain reads EAGVVQSPRYKIIEKKQPVAFWCNPISGHNTLYWYLQNLGQGPELLIRYENEEAVDDSQLPKDRFSAERLKGVDSTLKIQPAELGDSAVYLCASSLRTSGYTGELFFGEGSRLTVL.

This chain joins TRBV11-3 and TRBJ1-5; 9 bases align to TRBD1. Germline lookup yields CDR1 SGHNT and CDR2 YENEEA. V dropped 3 bases and J dropped 6; count of bases not matched to a gene: 6. The CDR3 consists of 15 residues. The CDR3 DNA follows: TGTGCCAGCAGCTTGGGACAGGGAAGACTTCAGCCCCAGCATTTT. This encodes CASSLGQGRLQPQHF.

The chain joins TRBV9 to TRBJ1-1; D is unresolved. V was clipped by 0 bases and J by 11 bases, with 20 bases between them. CDR1 is SGDLS, CDR2 YYNGEE, per germline. This CDR3 contains 15 residues. The DNA of the CDR3 is TGTGCCAGCAGCGTAGGGAGGGAAGAGGAGGGTGACGCTTTCTTT. This codes for CASSVGREEEGDAFF.

By share, this clone counts as medium-sized (0.01 to 0.1%). The V and J genes are TRBV11-3 and TRBJ2-3; 10 bases line up with TRBD1. V was clipped by 8 bases and J by 3 bases; unmatched bases: 11. This CDR3 comprises 16 residues. The germline CDR1 and CDR2 sequences are SGHNT and YENEEA. The CDR3 coding sequence is TGTGCCAGCTTATGGACAGGGGGTTCGCAGACAGATACGCAGTATTTT. It translates to CASLWTGGSQTDTQYF.

This sequence joins TRBV5-1 and TRBJ1-3, with D maybe TRBD1 (5 bases). The CDR3 covers 16 residues. Trimming pared 1 base from V and 0 bases from J, leaving 11 bases between. Germline CDR1 and CDR2: SGHRS and YFSETQ. For the CDR3, the DNA is TGCGCCAGCAGCTTGATTGCAGGGTCCTCTGGAAACACCATATATTTT. Residues: CASSLIAGSSGNTIYF.

V is TRBV28 and J is TRBJ2-2; the D gene is possibly TRBD1 (6 bases). CDR3 length: 16 residues. Per germline, CDR1 MDHEN and CDR2 SYDVKM. Trimming cost V 3 bases and J 5 bases, with 16 bases left between them. Here the CDR3 reads CASSLAWQGKTGELFF. DNA of the CDR3: TGTGCCAGCAGTTTGGCTTGGCAGGGGAAGACCGGGGAGCTGTTTTTT.

This clone is labeled large. The CDR3 reads CASSHLTGYEQYF. CDR3 nucleotides: TGCGCCAGCAGTCATTTGACAGGGTACGAGCAGTACTTC. The chain uses TRBV23-1 and TRBJ2-7, with 7 nucleotides matching TRBD1. TRBV23-1 has ORF status, its function being uncertain. The CDR3 runs to 13 residues. With V trimmed by 3 bases and J by 4 bases, 3 bases remained unmatched.

The chain employs TRBV6-8 and TRBJ1-6; the match to TRBD1 covers 7 bases. Trimming took 6 bases from V and 8 from J; bases not matched to a gene: 10. The germline CDR1 and CDR2 sequences are MNHGY and SAAAGT. This CDR3 region has 15 residues. The CDR3 sequence: CASSGGQVGDSPLHF. The CDR3 DNA is TGTGCCAGCAGCGGCGGACAGGTTGGGGATTCACCCCTCCACTTT.

The rearrangement uses TRBV11-3 and TRBJ1-4; D call uncertain. This CDR3 is 18 amino acids long. The V end was cut by 5 bases, the J end by 0 bases, with 19 bases between. Germline CDR1 SGHNT, CDR2 YENEEA. The CDR3 DNA reads TGTGCCAGCAGCCCCCGGTCGGGCCGGGGTGCAACTAATGAAAAACTGTTTTTT. Translation gives CASSPRSGRGATNEKLFF.

This clone is judged medium-sized. V is TRBV6-8 and J is TRBJ2-2; 7 bases are shared with TRBD2. The length of the CDR3 is 14 residues. V lost 7 bases and J lost 1; bases outside the gene matches: 3. From germline, CDR1 is MNHGY and CDR2 SAAAGT. The CDR3 loop reads CASMASGNTGELFF. The CDR3 bases are TGTGCCAGCATGGCTAGCGGGAACACCGGGGAGCTGTTTTTT.

This clone rates as large. This sequence joins TRBV9 and TRBJ1-2; 12 nucleotides align to TRBD1. Germline lookup yields CDR1 SGDLS and CDR2 YYNGEE. V lost 6 bases to trimming and J lost 5 bases; unmatched junction nucleotides: 5. This CDR3 has 14 amino acids. CDR3 sequence: CASIPGQGAYGYTF. Here the CDR3 DNA reads TGTGCCAGCATACCGGGACAGGGGGCATATGGCTACACCTTC.

The rearrangement links TRBV30 to TRBJ2-1, with D uncertain. This CDR3 is 12 amino acids long. Per germline, CDR1 GTSNPN and CDR2 SVGIG (reference sequence). Trimming pared 3 bases from V and 8 bases from J, leaving 11 bases between. This chain's CDR3 is CAWSLTSDEQFF. Here the CDR3 DNA reads TGTGCCTGGAGCCTTACCTCGGATGAGCAGTTCTTC.

This clone turned up a few times. The chain joins TRBV6-8 to TRBJ1-1; D is perhaps TRBD1 (5 bases). CDR3 length equals 15 residues. Between the trimmed V and J ends, which lost 6 bases and 4 bases, there was a span of 18 bases. CDR1 MNHGY and CDR2 SAAAGT come from the germline V gene. CDR3 region: CASSRTQQRGTEAFF. CDR3 DNA sequence: TGTGCCAGCAGCAGGACCCAACAGAGGGGCACTGAAGCTTTCTTT.

This clone was detected only a few times. The chain couples TRBV7-5 to TRBJ2-7; TRBD2 reflects the table's D call only, with no check against the DNA. TRBV7-5 is described as a pseudogene. The CDR3 consists of 16 residues. The CDR3 protein is CASSRQTSGRPGEQYF. CDR3 bases: TGTGCCAGCAGTCGTCAGACTAGCGGGAGGCCGGGTGAGCAGTACTTC.

This clone has more than one count but fewer than ten. In nucleotides, the CDR3 is TGTGCCAGCAACCCACAGGGAGCCTACGAGCAGTACTTC. As protein: CASNPQGAYEQYF. V and J are TRBV28 and TRBJ2-7; tentative D call: TRBD1 (6 bases). Germline-derived CDR1 and CDR2 are MDHEN and SYDVKM. This CDR3 region has 13 residues. Trimming stripped 7 bases from V and 2 bases from J, with 12 bases between.

This clone was observed a handful of times. This chain connects TRBV11-3 to TRBJ2-1; 12 nucleotides line up with TRBD2. This CDR3 has 16 residues. V shed 5 bases, J shed 3 bases, and the junction held 5 bases outside the gene matches. CDR1 and CDR2 from the germline V gene are SGHNT and YENEEA. CDR3 loop: CASSLTGLAGYNEQFF. CDR3 nucleotide sequence: TGTGCCAGCAGCCTTACGGGACTAGCGGGCTACAATGAGCAGTTCTTC.

V and J are TRBV9 and TRBJ2-5; D is tentatively TRBD1 or TRBD2 (5 bases each). V lost 0 bases to trimming and J lost 8 bases, with 17 bases between them. Germline values: CDR1 SGDLS, CDR2 YYNGEE. The CDR3 is 15 residues long. CDR3: CASSVGSDTTSTQYF. The CDR3 bases are TGTGCCAGCAGCGTAGGGTCGGACACCACTAGTACCCAGTACTTC.

This clone is judged large. The chain joins TRBV29-1 to TRBJ1-1; 8 nucleotides match TRBD1. Trimming removed 1 base from V and 5 bases from J; junction bases left unmatched: 9. There are 15 residues in the CDR3. Germline CDR1 SQVTM, CDR2 ANQGSEA. CDR3 nucleotides: TGCAGCGTTGAAGTCGGACAGGGTGGCAGAACTGAAGCTTTCTTT. Translation gives CSVEVGQGGRTEAFF.

This clone was seen just once. The V gene is TRBV5-1, the J gene TRBJ2-1; a weak D match, TRBD2 (5 bases). The CDR3 totals 16 residues. Germline V CDR1 and CDR2: SGHRS, YFSETQ. The ends were cut back, 5 bases at V and 5 bases at J, with 20 bases in the middle. The CDR3 coding sequence is TGCGCCAGCAGAGGCCCCGGACTCATTGGGGACAATGAGCAGTTCTTC. Residues: CASRGPGLIGDNEQFF.

DNA for the CDR3: TGTGCCTGGAGTGCGGAACAGGGGATGTATGGCTACACCTTC. Amino acid sequence: CAWSAEQGMYGYTF. The V call is TRBV30, the J call TRBJ1-2; 7 bases line up with TRBD1. This CDR3 comprises 14 residues. The germline CDR1 and CDR2 sequences are GTSNPN and SVGIG (reference sequence). V was clipped by 1 base and J by 5 bases; unmatched bases: 7.

This clone is categorized as medium-sized. V usage is TRBV11-3 and J usage is TRBJ2-3; 7 bases fit TRBD1. This CDR3 comprises 19 residues. V shed 2 bases, J shed 3 bases, and the junction held 17 bases outside the gene matches. Germline assignment: CDR1 SGHNT and CDR2 YENEEA. CDR3 loop: CASSLPPADRADWTDTQYF. The CDR3 coding sequence is TGTGCCAGCAGCTTACCCCCCGCAGACAGGGCCGATTGGACAGATACGCAGTATTTT.

By share, this clone ranks as medium-sized (0.01 to 0.1%). The chain carries TRBV4-1 and TRBJ1-5, with D hard to call. The germline V gene encodes CDR1 MGHRA and CDR2 YSYEKL. This CDR3 has 15 amino acids. The ends were cut back, 5 bases at V and 1 base at J, with 12 bases in the middle. The CDR3 reads CASSERQGSNQPQHF. In DNA form, the CDR3 reads TGCGCCAGCAGCGAGAGACAAGGGAGCAATCAGCCCCAGCATTTT.